This TCR beta chain was observed in a study of follicular helper T cells after annual influenza vaccination. The study, taken as a whole, reports: ICOS+CD38+ cTfh clonality tracked population frequency, and its change tracked circulating plasmablast change. Most later recoveries of Day 7 ICOS+CD38+ clones were ICOS-CD38- cTfh.

The data were produced by immunoSEQ multiplex PCR, yet TCRdb's version contains in-frame clones alone and is incomplete. The sample includes approximately 6,800 clones, around four fifths of them seen just once. Stated time point: 2015-2016 season, 7 days after influenza vaccination. Sorted blood CD4 subsets were sequenced before and after adults received seasonal inactivated influenza vaccine. The germline gives CDR1 LNHDA, CDR2 SQIVND (reference sequence). The CDR3 runs 11 residues. Trimming stripped 5 bases from V and 8 bases from J, with 8 bases between. This clone came up a few times. Its antigen is not identified.

The input for sequencing was CXCR5- memory CD4+ T cells sorted from blood, taken 7 days after influenza vaccination. J is TRBJ2-3 and V is TRBV19, with D unclear. The TCR was taken from an adult who received the influenza vaccine. CDR3 nucleotides: TGTGCCAGTAGTCCCCCCCCTACGCAGTATTTT. It specifies CASSPPPTQYF.